This T cell receptor beta chain was documented in a study of shared clonotypes between healthy human individuals. Naive CD4+ cells were CD45RA-selected; the remaining cells were memory. As concerns this clone: No antigen is known for it.

This CDR3 is built from 15 residues. Germline lookup yields CDR1 LGHNT and CDR2 FRNRAP. V was clipped by 6 bases and J by 9 bases; unmatched bases: 8. Whole-study findings and limits: Larger estimated richness was generally seen in naive subsets than in memory subsets. It was the non-shared clonotypes that had lower generation probabilities than clonotypes shared by all four donors.

Generated by immunoSEQ multiplex PCR, the TCRdb table keeps only in-frame clones and is missing some. The sample has 2 million to 2.5 million clones, more than 85% seen once. The sequencing sample was made of naive CD4+ T cells from PBMCs. The subset denotes: CD45RA+ positively selected. The TCR originated in a man between 18 and 35 years old in good health. Some clones in this sample may be carry-over from other donors' samples. The rearrangement links TRBV12-5 to TRBJ2-1, with 13 bases lining up with TRBD2. The CDR3 DNA reads TGTGCTAGTGGCCCGAGACTAGCGGGAGGTGGTGAGCAGTTCTTC. Protein product: CASGPRLAGGGEQFF.